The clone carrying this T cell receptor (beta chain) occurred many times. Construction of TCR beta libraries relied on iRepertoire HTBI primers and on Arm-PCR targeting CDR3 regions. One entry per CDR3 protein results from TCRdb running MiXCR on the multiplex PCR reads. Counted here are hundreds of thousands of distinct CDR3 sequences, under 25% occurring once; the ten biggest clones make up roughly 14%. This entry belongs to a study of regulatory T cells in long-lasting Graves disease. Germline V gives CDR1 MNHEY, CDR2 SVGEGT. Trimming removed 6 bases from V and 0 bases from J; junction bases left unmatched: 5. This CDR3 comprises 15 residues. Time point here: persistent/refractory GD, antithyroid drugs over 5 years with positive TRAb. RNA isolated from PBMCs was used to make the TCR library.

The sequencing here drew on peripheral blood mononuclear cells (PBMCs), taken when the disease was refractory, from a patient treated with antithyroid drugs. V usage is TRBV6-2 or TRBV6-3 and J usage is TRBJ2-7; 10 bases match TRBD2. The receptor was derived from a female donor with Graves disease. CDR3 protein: CASRPGTSVSYEQYF. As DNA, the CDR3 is TGTGCCAGCAGGCCCGGGACTAGCGTCTCCTACGAGCAGTACTTC.